The clone carrying this TCR beta chain was observed at least ten times. The antigen is not known. This specimen belongs to a study of T cell repertoires in cytomegalovirus infection. J lost 2 bases, V lost 2 bases, and 5 bases had no gene match. Germline CDR1 and CDR2: MGHDK and SYGVNS. The CDR3 consists of 16 residues. Via MiXCR, TCRdb re-called the reads, giving one row per CDR3 protein. The table shows roughly 310,000 distinct CDR3 sequences, with almost 30% occurring only once. This material consisted of cultured PBMCs, taken from culture after CMV antigen stimulation. This sequence joins TRBV25-1 and TRBJ2-1, with 8 bases matching TRBD2. This receptor was identified in a human donor in good health (CMV status not recorded). Some clones in this sample may be carry-over from other donors' samples. CDR3 bases: TGTGCCAGCAGTGAAACTAGCGGACCTGCCTACAATGAGCAGTTCTTC. This codes for CASSETSGPAYNEQFF.